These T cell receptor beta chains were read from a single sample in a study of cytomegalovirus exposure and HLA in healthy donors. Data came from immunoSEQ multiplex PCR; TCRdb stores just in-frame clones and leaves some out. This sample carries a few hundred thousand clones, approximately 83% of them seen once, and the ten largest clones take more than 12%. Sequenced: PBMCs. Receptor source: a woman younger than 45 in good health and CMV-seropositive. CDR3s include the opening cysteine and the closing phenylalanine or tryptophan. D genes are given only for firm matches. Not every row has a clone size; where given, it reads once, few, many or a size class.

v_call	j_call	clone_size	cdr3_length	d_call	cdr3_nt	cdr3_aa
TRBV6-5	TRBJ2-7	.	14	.	TGTGCCAGCAGTTACTCCCAGGGCTCCTACGAGCAGTACTTC	CASSYSQGSYEQYF
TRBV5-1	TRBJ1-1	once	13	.	TGCGCCAGCAGCTTGGCACGGCTCACTGAAGCTTTCTTT	CASSLARLTEAFF
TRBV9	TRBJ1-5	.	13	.	TGTGCCAGCAGCCGGGACAGCAATCAGCCCCAGCATTTT	CASSRDSNQPQHF
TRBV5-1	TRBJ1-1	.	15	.	TGCGCCAGCAGCTTGGCCAGGCAGGGTTTCACTGAAGCTTTCTTT	CASSLARQGFTEAFF
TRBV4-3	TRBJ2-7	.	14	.	TGCGCCAGCAGCCTCCGACTCAGCTCCTACGAGCAGTACTTC	CASSLRLSSYEQYF
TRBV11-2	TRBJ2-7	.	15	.	TGTGCCAGCAGCCATATAAACAGGGATTTCCACGAGCAGTACTTC	CASSHINRDFHEQYF
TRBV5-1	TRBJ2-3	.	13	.	TGCGCCAGCAGCTTCCAGGCCCGAGATACGCAGTATTTT	CASSFQARDTQYF
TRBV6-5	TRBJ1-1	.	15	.	TGTGCCAGCAGTTTTAAAGCACGGGAACGGGACGAAGCTTTCTTT	CASSFKARERDEAFF
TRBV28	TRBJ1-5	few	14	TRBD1	TGTGCCAGCAGGCTGACAGGGGGCAATCAGCCCCAGCATTTT	CASRLTGGNQPQHF
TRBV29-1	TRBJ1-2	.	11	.	TGCAGCGTTGAAGATAGGGGCGGCTACACCTTC	CSVEDRGGYTF
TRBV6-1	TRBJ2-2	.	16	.	TGTGCCAGCAGTGTTGCCGATTTAAGTGGGATCGGGGAGCTGTTTTTT	CASSVADLSGIGELFF
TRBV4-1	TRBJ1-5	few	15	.	TGCGCCAGCAGCCAAGCGCTGGACAGCAATCAGCCCCAGCATTTT	CASSQALDSNQPQHF
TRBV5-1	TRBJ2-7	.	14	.	TGCGCCAGCAGCTCCGACAGGTTTGGGGGCGAGCAGTACTTC	CASSSDRFGGEQYF
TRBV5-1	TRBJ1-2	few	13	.	TGCGCCAGCAGCTCGGACAGTCGCTATGGCTACACCTTC	CASSSDSRYGYTF
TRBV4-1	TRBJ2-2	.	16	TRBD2	TGCGCCAGCAGCCAAAAAGGGACTAGCGGAACCGGGGAGCTGTTTTTT	CASSQKGTSGTGELFF
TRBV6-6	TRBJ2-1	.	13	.	TGTGCCAGCAGGGACAGTGTTAGAAATGAGCAGTTCTTC	CASRDSVRNEQFF
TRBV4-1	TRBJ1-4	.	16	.	TGCGCCAGCAGCCTTAGACAGGCAAACCTTAATGAAAAACTGTTTTTT	CASSLRQANLNEKLFF
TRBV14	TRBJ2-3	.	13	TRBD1	TGTGCCAGCAGCCGGACAGGGGCAGATACGCAGTATTTT	CASSRTGADTQYF
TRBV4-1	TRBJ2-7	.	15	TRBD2	TGCGCCAGCAGCCAAGATTTTCAGCGGGGCTTATCGCAGTACTTC	CASSQDFQRGLSQYF
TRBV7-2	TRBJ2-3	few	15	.	TGTGCCAGCAGCTTTAAACGGGACTCAGGGGTTACGCAGTATTTT	CASSFKRDSGVTQYF
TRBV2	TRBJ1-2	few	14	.	TGTGCCAGCAGTGCTGTGAAAACAAACTATGGCTACACCTTC	CASSAVKTNYGYTF
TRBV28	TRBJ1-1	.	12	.	TGTGCCAGCAGTTTACTGAACACTGAAGCTTTCTTT	CASSLLNTEAFF
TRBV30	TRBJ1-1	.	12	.	TGTGCCTGGAGTGGGATTAGCGGGGAAGCTTTCTTT	CAWSGISGEAFF
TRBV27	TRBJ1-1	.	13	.	TGTGCCAGCATCCCCCGGGGTCGCACTGAAGCTTTCTTT	CASIPRGRTEAFF
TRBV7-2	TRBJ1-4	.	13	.	TGTGCCAGCAGCGTGCAGGGGAATGAAAAACTGTTTTTT	CASSVQGNEKLFF
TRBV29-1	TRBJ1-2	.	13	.	TGCAGCGTTGGGGGCCTGTGGGGCTATGGCTACACCTTC	CSVGGLWGYGYTF
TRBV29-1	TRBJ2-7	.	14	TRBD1	TGCAGCGCCTCATGGTCGGGACAGCTCTACGAGCAGTACTTC	CSASWSGQLYEQYF
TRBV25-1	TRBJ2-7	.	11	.	TGTGCCAGCCTTCAGGGATACGAGCAGTACTTC	CASLQGYEQYF
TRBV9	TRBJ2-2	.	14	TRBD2	TGTGCCAGCAGCCGGACTAGCTCCACCGGGGAGCTGTTTTTT	CASSRTSSTGELFF
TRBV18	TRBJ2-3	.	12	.	TGTGCCAGCTCACGAGACCAGCATACGCAGTATTTT	CASSRDQHTQYF
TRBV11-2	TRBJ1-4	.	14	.	TGTGCCAGCAGCCCACCTAGTACTTCAAAAAAACTGTTTTTT	CASSPPSTSKKLFF
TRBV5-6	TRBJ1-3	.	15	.	TGTGCCAGCAGCCTAGGACGGAGCTCTGGAAACACCATATATTTT	CASSLGRSSGNTIYF
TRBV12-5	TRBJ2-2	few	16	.	TGTGCTAGTGGTTTCCCGGACGCAGGGGACACCGGGGAGCTGTTTTTT	CASGFPDAGDTGELFF
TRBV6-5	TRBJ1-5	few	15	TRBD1	TGTGCCAGCAGTTCACAGGGGTATAGCAATCAGCCCCAGCATTTT	CASSSQGYSNQPQHF
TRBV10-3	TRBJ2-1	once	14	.	TGTGCCATCACTACGGGTAGCTCCTACAATGAGCAGTTCTTC	CAITTGSSYNEQFF
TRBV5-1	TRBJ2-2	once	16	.	TGCGCCAGCAGCTTGGCCGTCGGGGTCGGTGGCGGGGAGCTGTTTTTT	CASSLAVGVGGGELFF
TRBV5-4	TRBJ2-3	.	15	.	TGTGCCAGCAGCTTGGACCCAGTGGGCACAGATACGCAGTATTTT	CASSLDPVGTDTQYF
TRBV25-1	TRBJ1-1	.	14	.	TGTGCCAGCAGTGAAGAGGGGGGGTTCACTGAAGCTTTCTTT	CASSEEGGFTEAFF
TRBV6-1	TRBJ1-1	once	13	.	TGTGCCACCCAATTCGGGAAGAACACTGAAGCTTTCTTT	CATQFGKNTEAFF
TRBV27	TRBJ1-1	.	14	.	TGTGCCAGCGCCAAGGGGACAAGGAACACTGAAGCTTTCTTT	CASAKGTRNTEAFF
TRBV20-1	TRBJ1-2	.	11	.	TGCAGTGCTATGGGGGACTATGGCTACACCTTC	CSAMGDYGYTF
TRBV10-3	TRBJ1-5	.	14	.	TGTGCCATCGCTAGTCCACCTAGCAATCAGCCCCAGCATTTT	CAIASPPSNQPQHF
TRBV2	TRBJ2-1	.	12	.	TGTGCCAGCGGGGGAGTTTACAATGAGCAGTTCTTC	CASGGVYNEQFF
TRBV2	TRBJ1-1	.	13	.	TGTGCCAGCAGTAGGTACCTGAACACTGAAGCTTTCTTT	CASSRYLNTEAFF
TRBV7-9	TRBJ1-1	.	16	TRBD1	TGTGCCAGCAGCTCCGCCGGGACAGTGCGAAACACTGAAGCTTTCTTT	CASSSAGTVRNTEAFF
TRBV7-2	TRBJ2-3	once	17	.	TGTGCCAGCAGCTCAGCCTCTTCGCGGGAAGTTGGCAATACGCAGTATTTT	CASSSASSREVGNTQYF
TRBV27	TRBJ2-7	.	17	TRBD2	TGTGCCAGCAGTTTCCCCCCCTTGCGGGAGCCTTCTGACGAGCAGTACTTC	CASSFPPLREPSDEQYF
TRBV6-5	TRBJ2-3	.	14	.	TGTGCCAGCAGTCGTAGCGGCTTCACAGATACGCAGTATTTT	CASSRSGFTDTQYF